This record concerns one T cell receptor (beta chain) sequence. Trimming took off 3 bases at V and 2 bases at J, with 8 bases between the two ends. CDR1 is SEHNR, CDR2 FQNEAQ, per germline (reference sequence). This CDR3 comprises 15 residues. The sample comes from a study of blood T cell repertoires in COVID-19. Overall study context: Sources were T cells, B-cell-depleted T cells, or PBMCs; the material itself was cDNA or gDNA.

Assay: immunoSEQ multiplex PCR; the TCRdb copy retains only in-frame clones and omits some. The table records under 250,000 clones, around nine tenths of them present only once. The specimen sequenced was peripheral blood. The TCR originated in an older woman who had recovered from COVID-19. V usage is TRBV7-9 and J usage is TRBJ2-6; a weak D match, TRBD1 (6 bases). The CDR3 protein is CASSFSGAGANVLTF. The CDR3 DNA reads as TGTGCCAGCAGCTTCTCAGGGGCTGGGGCCAACGTCCTGACTTTC.